The rows below give T cell receptor beta chains drawn from one sample of a study of PD-L1 blockade in urothelial cancer. Sequenced by immunoSEQ multiplex PCR; TCRdb stores in-frame clones only, minus some. The sample has over 100,000 clones; approximately 89% are singletons. Sequences were derived from PBMCs, sampled around atezolizumab (anti-PD-L1) treatment. Receptors originate from a man in his 60s with urothelial cancer. Each CDR3 is given with its conserved first and last residue. The D gene is left open where the match is weak. Only part of the rows carry a size: once, few, many, or a class if the clone is expanded.

J gene,CDR3 length,D gene,clone size,V gene,CDR3 protein,CDR3 DNA
TRBJ2-2,15,NA,NA,TRBV2,CASSRGLSNTGELFF,TGTGCCAGCAGCAGGGGCCTGTCGAACACCGGGGAGCTGTTTTTT
TRBJ2-3,15,NA,NA,TRBV28,CATSDSSYYTDTQYF,TGTGCCACTTCGGACAGTTCCTATTACACAGATACGCAGTATTTT
TRBJ1-2,16,TRBD1,NA,TRBV6-5,CASSSTPGQGAYGYTF,TGTGCCAGCAGTTCCACCCCGGGACAGGGGGCCTATGGCTACACCTTC
TRBJ2-7,18,TRBD2,few,TRBV6-1,CASSEAGTSWPGAYEQYF,TGTGCCAGCAGTGAAGCGGGGACTAGTTGGCCTGGGGCGTACGAGCAGTACTTC
TRBJ2-1,15,TRBD2,NA,TRBV18,CASSPVAGSYNEQFF,TGTGCCAGCTCACCAGTAGCGGGCTCCTACAATGAGCAGTTCTTC
TRBJ1-1,15,NA,NA,TRBV30,CAWGPGGSLNTEAFF,TGTGCCTGGGGGCCTGGGGGCAGCTTGAACACTGAAGCTTTCTTT
TRBJ2-1,15,TRBD1,NA,TRBV5-4,CASSLGKQGFNEQFF,TGTGCCAGCAGCTTAGGAAAACAGGGGTTCAATGAGCAGTTCTTC
TRBJ2-2,16,TRBD2,NA,TRBV4-1,CASSRPSGGAVGELFF,TGCGCCAGCAGCCGCCCCAGCGGGGGGGCGGTCGGGGAGCTGTTTTTT
TRBJ2-7,14,TRBD2,once,TRBV7-9,CASSGTSSFLEQYF,TGTGCCAGCAGCGGGACTAGCTCCTTTCTCGAGCAGTACTTC
TRBJ2-3,15,NA,NA,TRBV5-6,CASSFRTGRTDTQYF,TGTGCCAGCAGCTTTCGTACAGGGCGCACAGATACGCAGTATTTT
TRBJ2-7,21,NA,once,TRBV12-2,CASRLDCSGLAGGFASYEQYF,TGTGCAAGTCGCTTAGATTGCTCGGGACTAGCGGGGGGCTTTGCCTCCTACGAGCAGTACTTC
TRBJ2-3,17,TRBD2,NA,TRBV5-1,CASSSRGGGGARDTQYF,TGCGCCAGCAGCTCGCGTGGCGGCGGGGGGGCACGGGATACGCAGTATTTT
TRBJ1-3,16,NA,NA,TRBV4-1,CASSFGQLSSGNTIYF,TGCGCCAGCAGCTTCGGACAATTGAGCTCTGGAAACACCATATATTTT
TRBJ2-1,18,TRBD1,NA,TRBV4-1,CASSQPRGKGAAYNEQFF,TGCGCCAGCAGCCAACCTCGAGGAAAGGGGGCGGCCTACAATGAGCAGTTCTTC
TRBJ2-5,15,TRBD2,NA,TRBV9,CASSVGSSGVETQYF,TGTGCCAGCAGCGTAGGGTCTAGCGGGGTTGAGACCCAGTACTTC
TRBJ2-2,18,TRBD2,once,TRBV19,CASSIDLLAAGGTGELFF,TGTGCCAGTAGTATAGATCTACTCGCGGCGGGGGGAACCGGGGAGCTGTTTTTT
TRBJ1-1,16,TRBD1,NA,TRBV2,CASSEGDRGWYTEAFF,TGTGCCAGCAGTGAGGGGGACAGGGGGTGGTACACTGAAGCTTTCTTT
TRBJ1-4,12,NA,NA,TRBV11-2,CASSFLNEKLFF,TGTGCCAGCAGCTTTCTGAATGAAAAACTGTTTTTT
TRBJ2-7,13,TRBD1,once,TRBV7-3,CASSPTGANEQYF,TGTGCCAGCAGCCCCACAGGGGCAAACGAGCAGTACTTC
TRBJ2-3,14,NA,NA,TRBV7-9,CASSLTQSSDTQYF,TGTGCCAGCAGCTTAACACAGTCATCAGATACGCAGTATTTT
TRBJ1-1,16,NA,NA,TRBV4-1,CASSQTFWGMNTEAFF,TGCGCCAGCAGCCAGACTTTCTGGGGCATGAACACTGAAGCTTTCTTT
TRBJ2-7,14,TRBD2,NA,TRBV18,CASSQGGSLYEQYF,TGTGCCAGCTCACAGGGCGGGAGTCTCTACGAGCAGTACTTC
TRBJ2-7,14,NA,once,TRBV5-1,CASRSHRVPYEQYF,TGCGCCAGCAGATCCCACAGGGTCCCCTACGAGCAGTACTTC
TRBJ2-1,14,NA,NA,TRBV6-1,CATTLGGTYNEQFF,TGTGCCACCACACTCGGGGGTACCTACAATGAGCAGTTCTTC
TRBJ2-5,14,NA,NA,TRBV5-1,CASSAGQLRETQYF,TGCGCCAGCAGCGCCGGACAGCTGCGAGAGACCCAGTACTTC
TRBJ1-2,12,NA,few,TRBV18,CASSPDERIYTF,TGTGCCAGCTCACCAGACGAGCGGATCTACACCTTC
TRBJ2-7,15,NA,NA,TRBV4-3,CASSQGGSGSYEQYF,TGCGCCAGCAGCCAAGGAGGCTCGGGCTCCTACGAGCAGTACTTC
TRBJ2-5,14,NA,NA,TRBV4-1,CASSQRQGGETQYF,TGCGCCAGCAGCCAACGCCAGGGCGGAGAGACCCAGTACTTC
TRBJ1-2,14,TRBD1,NA,TRBV2,CASREDRPTGGYTF,TGTGCCAGCAGGGAGGACAGGCCCACTGGTGGCTACACCTTC
TRBJ1-1,9,TRBD1,once,TRBV10-3,CAAQGLGFF,TGTGCCGCACAGGGGTTGGGTTTCTTT
TRBJ1-3,15,NA,NA,TRBV10-3,CAAQKQGITGNTIYF,TGTGCCGCACAGAAACAGGGCATAACTGGAAACACCATATATTTT
TRBJ2-1,15,TRBD2,NA,TRBV7-2,CASSPGLAGGAEQFF,TGTGCCAGCTCCCCGGGACTAGCGGGAGGGGCTGAGCAGTTCTTC
TRBJ1-1,16,TRBD1,once,TRBV4-3,CASSQETGGAHTEAFF,TGCGCCAGCAGCCAAGAGACAGGGGGCGCGCACACTGAAGCTTTCTTT
TRBJ2-2,12,NA,NA,TRBV2,CAITGPTGELFF,TGTGCCATAACAGGGCCCACCGGGGAGCTGTTTTTT
TRBJ1-1,15,NA,NA,TRBV5-4,CASSLQGGMNTEAFF,TGTGCCAGCAGCTTGCAAGGGGGAATGAACACTGAAGCTTTCTTT
TRBJ2-4,16,NA,NA,TRBV9,CASSVAPGLAKNIQYF,TGTGCCAGCAGCGTAGCCCCGGGACTAGCCAAAAACATTCAGTACTTC
TRBJ2-1,13,NA,NA,TRBV6-5,CASIRDSHGEQFF,TGTGCCAGCATTCGGGATTCACACGGTGAGCAGTTCTTC
TRBJ1-2,13,NA,once,TRBV10-2,CASNPMEAYGYTF,TGCGCCAGCAACCCGATGGAGGCCTATGGCTACACCTTC
TRBJ2-1,16,NA,NA,TRBV4-2,CASSQVSGGNRDEQFF,TGTGCCAGCAGCCAAGTGTCGGGCGGGAATCGCGATGAGCAGTTCTTC
TRBJ2-3,16,TRBD2,NA,TRBV4-2,CASSQDLAESTDTQYF,TGTGCCAGCAGCCAAGACCTAGCGGAGAGCACAGATACGCAGTATTTT